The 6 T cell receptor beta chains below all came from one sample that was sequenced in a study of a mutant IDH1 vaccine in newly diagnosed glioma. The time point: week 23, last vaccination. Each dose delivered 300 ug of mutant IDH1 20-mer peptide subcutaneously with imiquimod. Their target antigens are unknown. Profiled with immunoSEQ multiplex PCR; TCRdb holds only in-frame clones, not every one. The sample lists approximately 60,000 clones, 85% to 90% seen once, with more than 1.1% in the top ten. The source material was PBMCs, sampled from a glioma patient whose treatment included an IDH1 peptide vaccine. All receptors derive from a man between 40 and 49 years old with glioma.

The CDR3 nucleotides are TGTGCCAGTAGTATCTGGAGCGAGAACACTGAAGCTTTCTTT. Translating gives CASSIWSENTEAFF. The chain combines TRBV19 with TRBJ1-1; D gene uncertain. This CDR3 region has 14 residues. The V and J ends lost 3 bases and 1 base respectively, with 9 bases between them. CDR1 is LNHDA and CDR2 is SQIVND in the germline V gene (reference sequence).

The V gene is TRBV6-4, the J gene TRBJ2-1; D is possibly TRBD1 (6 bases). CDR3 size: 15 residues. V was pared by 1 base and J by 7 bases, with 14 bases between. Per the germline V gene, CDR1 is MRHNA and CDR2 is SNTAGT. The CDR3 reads CASSDLDTTGNEQFF. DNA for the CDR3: TGTGCCAGCAGTGACTTAGATACAACAGGGAATGAGCAGTTCTTC.

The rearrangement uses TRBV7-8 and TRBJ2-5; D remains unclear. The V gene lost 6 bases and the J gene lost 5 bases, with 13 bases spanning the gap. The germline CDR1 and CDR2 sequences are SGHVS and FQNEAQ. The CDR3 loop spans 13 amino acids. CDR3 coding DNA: TGTGCCAGCAGGCAACCCACGTGGGAGACCCAGTACTTC. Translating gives CASRQPTWETQYF. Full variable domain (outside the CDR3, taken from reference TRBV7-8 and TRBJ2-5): GAGVSQSPRYKVAKRGQDVALRCDPISGHVSLFWYQQALGQGPEFLTYFQNEAQLDKSGLPSDRFFAERPEGSVSTLKIQRTQQEDSAVYLCASRQPTWETQYFGPGTRLLVL.

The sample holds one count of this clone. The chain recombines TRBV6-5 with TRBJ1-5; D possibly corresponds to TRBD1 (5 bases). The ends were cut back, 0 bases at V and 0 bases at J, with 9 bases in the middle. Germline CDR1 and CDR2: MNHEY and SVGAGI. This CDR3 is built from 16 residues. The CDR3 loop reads CASSYSHRNSNQPQHF. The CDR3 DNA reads TGTGCCAGCAGTTACTCGCACAGGAATAGCAATCAGCCCCAGCATTTT.

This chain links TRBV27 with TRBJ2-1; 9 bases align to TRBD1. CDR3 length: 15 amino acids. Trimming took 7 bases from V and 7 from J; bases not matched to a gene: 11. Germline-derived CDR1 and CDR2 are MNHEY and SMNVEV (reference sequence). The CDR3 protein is CASTPGQGVRNEQFF. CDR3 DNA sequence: TGTGCCAGCACCCCGGGACAGGGAGTTCGGAATGAGCAGTTCTTC.

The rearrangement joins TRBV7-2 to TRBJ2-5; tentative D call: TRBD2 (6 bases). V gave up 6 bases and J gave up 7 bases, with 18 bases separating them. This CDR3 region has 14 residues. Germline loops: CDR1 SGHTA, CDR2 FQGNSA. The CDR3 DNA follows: TGTGCCAGCAGTCTAAATGTGGGAGGCGGGACCCAGTACTTC. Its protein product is CASSLNVGGGTQYF.